These T cell receptor beta chains were read from a single sample in a study of regulatory T cells in long-lasting Graves disease. TCRdb passed the multiplex PCR reads through MiXCR, listing each CDR3 protein once. In the table there are 500,000 to 700,000 distinct CDR3 sequences, about 16% of which are singletons. These same data were also listed under a study on T cells in Graves' hyperthyroidism and ophthalmopathy.

The sequences come from peripheral blood mononuclear cells (PBMCs), collected at new diagnosis, from a patient treated with antithyroid drugs. These receptors were collected from a woman aged 25 to 39 with Graves disease. The CDR3 runs from the conserved cysteine through the conserved F or W. The D gene is left open where the match is weak. Rows may omit the clone size; those that give it use once, few, many or a size class.

clone_size	d_call	v_call	cdr3_length	j_call	cdr3_nt	cdr3_aa
-	-	TRBV7-3	18	TRBJ2-3	TGTGCCAGCAGCCTCAGGGGGGGGACAGCACCCCGCACAGATACGCAGTATTTT	CASSLRGGTAPRTDTQYF
-	-	TRBV30	13	TRBJ2-3	TGTGCCTGGAGTATCGCCGGGATTGCTACGCAGTATTTT	CAWSIAGIATQYF
-	-	TRBV6-4	14	TRBJ2-2	TGTGCCAGCAGTGTTAAGGCGGGCACCGGGGAGCTGTTTTTT	CASSVKAGTGELFF
few	TRBD2	TRBV7-6	18	TRBJ2-1	TGTGCCAGCAGCTTATTCCCGGGACTAGCGGGAGTCCGCAATGAGCAGTTCTTC	CASSLFPGLAGVRNEQFF
many	-	TRBV7-8	16	TRBJ1-3	TGTGCCAGCATGAGGTCGGGAACAAACTCTGGAAACACCATATATTTT	CASMRSGTNSGNTIYF
many	-	TRBV12-3/TRBV12-4	15	TRBJ1-5	TGTGCCAGCAGCCTTAACCGGGACAACAATCAGCCCCAGCATTTT	CASSLNRDNNQPQHF
many	-	TRBV6-1	13	TRBJ1-5	TGTGCCAGCACCGTCTTGGGCAATCAGCCCCAGCATTTT	CASTVLGNQPQHF
few	-	TRBV5-6	16	TRBJ2-1	TGTGCCAGCAGCTTCGGACAGCCGCTTCCCTACAATGAGCAGTTCTTC	CASSFGQPLPYNEQFF
many	-	TRBV6-2/TRBV6-3	19	TRBJ2-1	TGTGCCAGCAGTGCCCCACCGGGACTCTCGTTAAGCTCCTACAATGAGCAGTTCTTC	CASSAPPGLSLSSYNEQFF
few	TRBD1	TRBV12-3/TRBV12-4	16	TRBJ2-3	TGTGCCAGCAGTCCCGGCCCCGACAGGGGCACAGATACGCAGTATTTT	CASSPGPDRGTDTQYF
-	TRBD1	TRBV16	14	TRBJ1-1	TGTGCCAGCAGCCTTTCGACAGGGGTCACTGAAGCTTTCTTT	CASSLSTGVTEAFF
few	TRBD2	TRBV7-9	17	TRBJ2-3	TGTGCCAGCATCAGTCTGGGGCGGGAGTACGACACAGATACGCAGTATTTT	CASISLGREYDTDTQYF
-	-	TRBV6-2/TRBV6-3	17	TRBJ2-6	TGTGCCAGCAGTTACTTCGTGGGAAGCTCTGGGGCCAACGTCCTGACTTTC	CASSYFVGSSGANVLTF
few	-	TRBV20-1	12	TRBJ2-5	TGCAGTGCCGGGCCCCACCAAGAGACCCAGTACTTC	CSAGPHQETQYF
many	-	TRBV3-1	13	TRBJ2-3	TGTGCCAGCAGCCAAGGGGGAGCGGATACGCAGTATTTT	CASSQGGADTQYF
-	-	TRBV7-3	14	TRBJ2-7	TGTGCCAGCAGCTTAACTGCTACGTCCTACGAGCAGTACTTC	CASSLTATSYEQYF